The sequence of this T cell receptor (beta chain) was determined in a study of siplizumab effects on memory and regulatory T cells. Study-wide points: The study found that mappable alloreactive CD4+ clones averaged 68.8% Treg-derived with siplizumab and roughly 27% in controls.

Concerning this clone: The antigen remains undetermined.

Sequencing used immunoSEQ multiplex PCR; TCRdb keeps in-frame clones, though not all of them. Of 90,000 to 120,000 clones listed, around 90% were seen once; the top ten hold just over 2.5%. CDR1 and CDR2 (germline): MNHEY, SMNVEV (reference sequence). Deletions cut 3 bases from V and 1 base from J, with 9 bases between. The CDR3 is made up of 14 amino acids. The sequencing input was CD4+ T cells sorted from blood. The sequence derives from a human donor in good health. Some clones in this sample may be carry-over from other donors' samples. This sequence joins TRBV27 and TRBJ1-1, with no clear D. This chain's CDR3 is CASSLVRSNTEAFF. The CDR3 DNA sequence: TGTGCCAGCAGTTTGGTCAGATCGAACACTGAAGCTTTCTTT.